This T cell receptor (beta chain) was recorded in a study of PD-1 blockade in mismatch repair-deficient tumors. For the study at large: Patients had 12 mismatch repair-deficient cancer types and were previously treated and progressing.

CDR1 is SGHNT and CDR2 is YYREEE in the germline V gene (reference sequence). The CDR3 is 13 amino acids. Trimming removed 3 bases from V and 6 bases from J; junction bases left unmatched: 4. This table comes from immunoSEQ multiplex PCR, and its TCRdb copy is limited to in-frame clones, with some not included. The data show under 50,000 clones, more than 65% seen once. The chain has TRBV5-4 and TRBJ1-2, with 8 bases aligning to TRBD1. Sequencing was performed on PBMCs, taken before pembrolizumab treatment. The source of this sequence is an adult with mismatch repair-deficient cancer. CDR3 in amino acids: CASSSPGGDGYTF. Written as DNA, the CDR3 is TGTGCCAGCAGCTCTCCAGGGGGCGATGGCTACACCTTC.